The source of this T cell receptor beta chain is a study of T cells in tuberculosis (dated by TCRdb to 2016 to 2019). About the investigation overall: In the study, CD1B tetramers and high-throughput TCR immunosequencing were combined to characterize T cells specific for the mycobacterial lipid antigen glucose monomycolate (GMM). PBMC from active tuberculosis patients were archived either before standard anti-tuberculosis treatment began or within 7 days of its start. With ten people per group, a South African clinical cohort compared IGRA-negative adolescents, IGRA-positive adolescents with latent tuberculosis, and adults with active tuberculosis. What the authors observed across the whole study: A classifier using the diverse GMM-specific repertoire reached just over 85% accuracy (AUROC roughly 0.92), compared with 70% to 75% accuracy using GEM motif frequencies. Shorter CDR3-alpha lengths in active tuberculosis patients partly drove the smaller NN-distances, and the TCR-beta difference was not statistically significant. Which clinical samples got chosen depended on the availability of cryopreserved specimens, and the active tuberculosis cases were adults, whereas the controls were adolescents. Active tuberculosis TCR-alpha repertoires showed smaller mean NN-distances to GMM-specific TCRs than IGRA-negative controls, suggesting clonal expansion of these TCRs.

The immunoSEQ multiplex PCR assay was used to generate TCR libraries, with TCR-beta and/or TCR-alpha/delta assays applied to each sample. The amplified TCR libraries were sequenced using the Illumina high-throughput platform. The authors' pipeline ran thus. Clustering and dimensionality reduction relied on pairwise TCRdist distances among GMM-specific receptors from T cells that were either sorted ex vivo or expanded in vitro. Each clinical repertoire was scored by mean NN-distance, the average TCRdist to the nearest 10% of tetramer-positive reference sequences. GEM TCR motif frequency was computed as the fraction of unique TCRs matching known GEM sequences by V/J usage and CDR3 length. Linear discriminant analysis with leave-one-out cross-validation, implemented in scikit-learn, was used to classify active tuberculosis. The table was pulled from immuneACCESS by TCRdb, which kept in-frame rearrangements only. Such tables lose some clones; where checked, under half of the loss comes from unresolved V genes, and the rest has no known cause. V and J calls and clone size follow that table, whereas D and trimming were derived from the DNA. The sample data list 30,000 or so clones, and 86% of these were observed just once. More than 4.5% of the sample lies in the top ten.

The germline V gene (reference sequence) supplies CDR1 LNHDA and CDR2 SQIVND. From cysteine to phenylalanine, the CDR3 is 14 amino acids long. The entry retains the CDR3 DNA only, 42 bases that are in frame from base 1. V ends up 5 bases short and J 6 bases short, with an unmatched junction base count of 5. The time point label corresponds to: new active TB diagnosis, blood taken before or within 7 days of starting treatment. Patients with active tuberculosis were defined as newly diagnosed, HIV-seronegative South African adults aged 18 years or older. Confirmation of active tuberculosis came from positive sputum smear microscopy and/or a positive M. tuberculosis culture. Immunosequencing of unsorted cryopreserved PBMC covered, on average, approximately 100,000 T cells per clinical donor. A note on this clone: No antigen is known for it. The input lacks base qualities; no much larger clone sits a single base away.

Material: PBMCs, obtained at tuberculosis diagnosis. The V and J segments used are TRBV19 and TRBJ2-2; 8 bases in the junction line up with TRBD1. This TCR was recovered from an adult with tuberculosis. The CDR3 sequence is CASSGQGRAGELFF. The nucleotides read TGTGCCAGTAGTGGACAGGGCAGGGCCGGGGAGCTGTTTTTT.